These T cell receptor beta chains were read from a single sample in a study of spatial heterogeneity in lung cancer. TCRdb independently ran MiXCR on the 5' RACE reads; one entry per CDR3 protein. The sample records 9,000 to 10,000 distinct CDR3 sequences, 13% to 15% being singletons. Sequences were derived from lung tumor tissue, sampled at surgery. These receptors originate from a male donor with early-stage non-small cell lung cancer. Both conserved end residues are part of each CDR3. A D gene is named only where the DNA matches it firmly. The size field is filled for only some rows; it gives once, few, many or a size class.

NA	15	TRBV25-1	many	TRBJ2-1	TGTGCCAGCAGTGAACGCCAGCGTTCCTACAATGAGCAGTTCTTC	CASSERQRSYNEQFF
NA	13	TRBV29-1	medium-sized	TRBJ2-7	TGCAGCGTTGAACAGGGTAATCTCTACGAGCAGTACTTC	CSVEQGNLYEQYF
TRBD2	14	TRBV19	many	TRBJ2-7	TGTGCCAGTAGCGTACTAGCGGGCAACTACGAGCAGTACTTC	CASSVLAGNYEQYF
TRBD2	20	TRBV12-3/TRBV12-4	many	TRBJ2-1	TGTGCCAGCAGGGGACCCGGGACTAGCGGGAGGGCCAGGTCCTACAATGAGCAGTTCTTC	CASRGPGTSGRARSYNEQFF
TRBD2	16	TRBV27	NA	TRBJ2-7	TGTGCCAGCAGAACTAGCGGGAGTCCAAGTTCCTACGAGCAGTACTTC	CASRTSGSPSSYEQYF
TRBD2	16	TRBV9	many	TRBJ2-1	TGTGCCAGCAGCCAGACGCTAGCGGGGCCCCGGGGTGAGCAGTTCTTC	CASSQTLAGPRGEQFF
NA	13	TRBV24-1	medium-sized	TRBJ2-1	TGTGCCACCAGTGATTTGCCGGGGAGTGAGCAGTTCTTC	CATSDLPGSEQFF
NA	13	TRBV25-1	many	TRBJ1-2	TGTGCCAGCAGTGTCCGGGGACTCTATGGCTACACCTTC	CASSVRGLYGYTF
TRBD2	17	TRBV3-1	many	TRBJ2-5	TGTGCCAGCAGCCCACCCTGGACTAGCGGGCTTAAAGAGACCCAGTACTTC	CASSPPWTSGLKETQYF
NA	13	TRBV28	NA	TRBJ2-4	TGTGCCAGCGGAGTCCTAGCCAAAAACATTCAGTACTTC	CASGVLAKNIQYF
NA	15	TRBV11-3	many	TRBJ2-2	TGTGCCAGCAGCTTATCGAGGACAACCACCGGGGAGCTGTTTTTT	CASSLSRTTTGELFF
NA	14	TRBV27	many	TRBJ1-2	TGTGCCAGCAGTTTAGGTGGTGGGCGAGGGGGCTACACCTTC	CASSLGGGRGGYTF
NA	13	TRBV5-6	many	TRBJ2-1	TGTGCCAGCAGCAAATGGGAGAACAATGAGCAGTTCTTC	CASSKWENNEQFF
TRBD1	16	TRBV5-1	many	TRBJ1-5	TGCGCCAGCAGCTTGGGGACAGGGGGAAGGGGACAGCCCCAGCATTTT	CASSLGTGGRGQPQHF
TRBD2	17	TRBV5-1	NA	TRBJ2-7	TGCGCCAGCAGCTTGGACACTAGCGGGCAGTTCTCCTACGAGCAGTACTTC	CASSLDTSGQFSYEQYF
NA	16	TRBV5-1	many	TRBJ2-2	TGCGCCAGCAGCTTCCAGCCATTCGAGAACACCGGGGAGCTGTTTTTT	CASSFQPFENTGELFF
NA	14	TRBV6-6	once	TRBJ1-6	TGTGCCAGCAGTTACAGGGACGGGCAGTTCCCCCTCCACTTT	CASSYRDGQFPLHF
NA	16	TRBV24-1	medium-sized	TRBJ2-3	TGTGCCACCAGTGATTTGCGGGGGACGAGCACAGATACGCAGTATTTT	CATSDLRGTSTDTQYF
NA	15	TRBV11-3	NA	TRBJ2-7	TGTGCCAGCAGCCCGCCTTCTCAAATCGTCGGCGAGCAGTACTTC	CASSPPSQIVGEQYF
TRBD2	15	TRBV29-1	medium-sized	TRBJ2-1	TGCAGCGTTGAAGATCAGGGTAGCGGGTACAATGAGCAGTTCTTC	CSVEDQGSGYNEQFF
TRBD1	16	TRBV27	many	TRBJ2-1	TGTGCCAGCAGTACCCGGCGCGGACAGGGGGGTCATGAGCAGTTCTTC	CASSTRRGQGGHEQFF
NA	12	TRBV18	many	TRBJ2-5	TGTGCCAGCTCGGGACGGAAAGAGACCCAGTACTTC	CASSGRKETQYF
TRBD1	14	TRBV20-1	NA	TRBJ1-4	TGCAGTGCTAGGCAGGGGGGCTCTAATGAAAAACTGTTTTTT	CSARQGGSNEKLFF
TRBD2	15	TRBV20-1	many	TRBJ2-1	TGCAGTGCTAGTCGAGCGGGAGGTGGGTACAATGAGCAGTTCTTC	CSASRAGGGYNEQFF
TRBD1	14	TRBV6-2/TRBV6-3	many	TRBJ2-1	TGTGCCAGCGAACCAGGGGGCTGGTACAATGAGCAGTTCTTC	CASEPGGWYNEQFF
NA	16	TRBV5-5	many	TRBJ2-6	TGTGCCAGCAGCTTTTTTTTGGCCTCTGGGGCCAACGTCCTGACTTTC	CASSFFLASGANVLTF
NA	13	TRBV20-1	medium-sized	TRBJ1-4	TGCAGTGCTAGAGCGGCAGGGGAATGGAAACTGTTTTTT	CSARAAGEWKLFF
TRBD1	17	TRBV6-2/TRBV6-3	many	TRBJ1-5	TGTGCCAGCAGTTACTCCGTGGGACAGGGGGCAAATCAGCCCCAGCATTTT	CASSYSVGQGANQPQHF
TRBD1	13	TRBV6-5	many	TRBJ2-5	TGTGCCAGCAGGCGACAGGGCAGAGAGACCCAGTACTTC	CASRRQGRETQYF
TRBD2	13	TRBV29-1	many	TRBJ2-1	TGCAGCACCCTAGCGGGAGCGATCAATGAGCAGTTCTTC	CSTLAGAINEQFF
NA	12	TRBV6-6	many	TRBJ1-4	TGTGCCAGCAGTTACTCCGGGACGGCACTTTTTTTT	CASSYSGTALFF
TRBD2	17	TRBV12-3/TRBV12-4	many	TRBJ2-5	TGTGCCAGCAGTGGAACTACCGGACTAGCGGGACAAGAGACCCAGTACTTC	CASSGTTGLAGQETQYF
NA	14	TRBV5-1	NA	TRBJ1-1	TGCGCCAGCAGCTCGGGGGAGCCCACAGAAAAAGCTTTCTTT	CASSSGEPTEKAFF
NA	13	TRBV29-1	many	TRBJ1-1	TGCAGCGTTGAAGTCAGGGTGGGCACTGAAGCTTTCTTT	CSVEVRVGTEAFF
NA	18	TRBV4-2	many	TRBJ2-6	TGTGCCAGCAGCCAAGAACCTCTTTCCAGTTGGGGGGCCAACGTCCTGACTTTC	CASSQEPLSSWGANVLTF
NA	16	TRBV7-2	many	TRBJ2-3	TGTGCCAGCAGCTTATGGTCGGGGGTAAGCACAGATACGCAGTATTTT	CASSLWSGVSTDTQYF
TRBD1	16	TRBV20-1	medium-sized	TRBJ1-4	TGCAGTGCTAGGAGGACAGGGGCTGCAACTAATGAAAAACTGTTTTTT	CSARRTGAATNEKLFF
TRBD1	16	TRBV20-1	many	TRBJ2-5	TGCAGTGCTAATCCCATGACAGGGGCCCTCCAAGAGACCCAGTACTTC	CSANPMTGALQETQYF
NA	13	TRBV6-1	few	TRBJ1-1	TGTGCCACCAGGAAACAGGAGAACACTGAAGCTTTCTTT	CATRKQENTEAFF
NA	15	TRBV3-1	many	TRBJ2-6	TGTGCCAGCAGCCCGGACAGCTCTGGGGCCAACGTCCTGACTTTC	CASSPDSSGANVLTF
TRBD2	18	TRBV20-1	once	TRBJ2-3	TGCAGTGCTAGAGATCTTTTTGGTGGACTAGTATCGGCAGATACGCAGTATTTT	CSARDLFGGLVSADTQYF
NA	14	TRBV10-3	many	TRBJ1-1	TGTGCCATCAGTGTCAGGGGACGGAACACTGAAGCTTTCTTT	CAISVRGRNTEAFF
NA	15	TRBV5-1	NA	TRBJ2-2	TGCGCCAGCAGCTTGGTAGGGTCGGACACCGGGGAGCTGTTTTTT	CASSLVGSDTGELFF
TRBD1	15	TRBV27	NA	TRBJ1-2	TGTGCCAGCACAATTACAGGGGGCGGAGGGTATGGCTACACCTTT	CASTITGGGGYGYTF
NA	14	TRBV7-3	large	TRBJ2-3	TGTGCCAGCAGCTTAACTAAGGGATCGGGTACGCAGTATTTT	CASSLTKGSGTQYF
TRBD2	16	TRBV3-1	many	TRBJ2-1	TGTGCCAGCAGCCAAGAAGGTGCGGGAGGCGCGAATGAGCAGTTCTTC	CASSQEGAGGANEQFF
NA	13	TRBV6-6	NA	TRBJ1-5	TGTGCCAGCAGTTCGGGGGTCGATCAGCCCCAGCATTTT	CASSSGVDQPQHF
NA	15	TRBV18	once	TRBJ1-1	TGTGCCAGCTCACAGTCGGGAGCCCCTCTGTCTGAAGCTTTCTTT	CASSQSGAPLSEAFF
NA	14	TRBV7-9	many	TRBJ1-3	TGTGCCAGCAACCAAAATAAGCAAAGGAACACCATATATTTT	CASNQNKQRNTIYF
TRBD1	16	TRBV5-1	medium-sized	TRBJ1-4	TGCGCCAGCAGCCCGGGACAGGGGAGGTTACCTGAAAAACTGTTTTTT	CASSPGQGRLPEKLFF
NA	16	TRBV14	many	TRBJ2-5	TGTGCCAGCAGCCAAGATCGGTGGGCGCACCAAGAGACCCAGTACTTC	CASSQDRWAHQETQYF